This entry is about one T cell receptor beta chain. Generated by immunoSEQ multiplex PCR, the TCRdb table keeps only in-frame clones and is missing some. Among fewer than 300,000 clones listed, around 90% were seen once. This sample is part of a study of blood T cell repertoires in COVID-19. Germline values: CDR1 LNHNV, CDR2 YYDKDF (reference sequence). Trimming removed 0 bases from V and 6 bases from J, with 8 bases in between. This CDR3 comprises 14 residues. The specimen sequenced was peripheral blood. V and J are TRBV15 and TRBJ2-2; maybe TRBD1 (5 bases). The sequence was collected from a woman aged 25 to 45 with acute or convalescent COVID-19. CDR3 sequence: CATSRDREAGELFF. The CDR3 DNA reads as TGTGCCACCAGCAGAGACAGGGAAGCCGGGGAGCTGTTTTTT.